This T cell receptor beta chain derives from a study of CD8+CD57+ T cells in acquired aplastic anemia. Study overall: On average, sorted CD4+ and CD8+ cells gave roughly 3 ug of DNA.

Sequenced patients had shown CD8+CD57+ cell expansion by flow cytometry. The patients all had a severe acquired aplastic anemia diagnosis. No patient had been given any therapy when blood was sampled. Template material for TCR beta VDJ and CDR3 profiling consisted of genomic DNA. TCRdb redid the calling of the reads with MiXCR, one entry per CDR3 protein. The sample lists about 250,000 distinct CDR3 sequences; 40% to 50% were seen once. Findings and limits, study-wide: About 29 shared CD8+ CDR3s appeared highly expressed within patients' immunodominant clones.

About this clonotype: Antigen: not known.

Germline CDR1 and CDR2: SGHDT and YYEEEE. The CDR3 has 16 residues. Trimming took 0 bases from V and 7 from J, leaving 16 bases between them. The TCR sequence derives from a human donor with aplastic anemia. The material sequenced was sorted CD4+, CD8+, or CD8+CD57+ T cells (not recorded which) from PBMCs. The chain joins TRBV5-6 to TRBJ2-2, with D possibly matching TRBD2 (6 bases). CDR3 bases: TGTGCCAGCAGCTTGGCGGGGGAAGGCGGTGGCGGGGAGCTGTTTTTT. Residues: CASSLAGEGGGGELFF. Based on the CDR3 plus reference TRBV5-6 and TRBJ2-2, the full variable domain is DAGVTQSPTHLIKTRGQQVTLRCSPKSGHDTVSWYQQALGQGPQFIFQYYEEEERQRGNFPDRFSGHQFPNYSSELNVNALLLGDSALYLCASSLAGEGGGGELFFGEGSRLTVL.